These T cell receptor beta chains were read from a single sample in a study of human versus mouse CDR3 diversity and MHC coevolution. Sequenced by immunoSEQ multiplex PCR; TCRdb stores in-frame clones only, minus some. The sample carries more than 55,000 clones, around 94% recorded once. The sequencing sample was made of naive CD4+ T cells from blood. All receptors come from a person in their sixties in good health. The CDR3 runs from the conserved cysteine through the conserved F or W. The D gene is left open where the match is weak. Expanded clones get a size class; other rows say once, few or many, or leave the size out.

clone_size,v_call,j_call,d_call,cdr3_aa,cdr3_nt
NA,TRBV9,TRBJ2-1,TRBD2,CASSVSPGGSGYNEQFF,TGTGCCAGCAGCGTTAGCCCCGGCGGGAGTGGTTACAATGAGCAGTTCTTC
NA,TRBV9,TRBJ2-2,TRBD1,CASSVGIQGGTGELFF,TGTGCCAGCAGCGTAGGGATACAGGGGGGAACCGGGGAGCTGTTTTTT
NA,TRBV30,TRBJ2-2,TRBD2,CAWVGAGAGELFF,TGTGCCTGGGTTGGGGCGGGGGCCGGGGAGCTGTTTTTT
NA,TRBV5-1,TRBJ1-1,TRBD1,CASSSAGGLYTEAFF,TGCGCCAGCAGCTCCGCAGGGGGCTTGTACACTGAAGCTTTCTTT
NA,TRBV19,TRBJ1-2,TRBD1,CASSSRRTGHVITF,TGTGCCAGTAGTTCCCGACGGACAGGCCACGTTATCACCTTC
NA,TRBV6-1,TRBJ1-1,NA,CASSSPSGRDTEAFF,TGTGCCAGCAGTTCACCTTCAGGGCGCGACACTGAAGCTTTCTTT
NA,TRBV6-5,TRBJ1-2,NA,CASSLVRRGHYGYTF,TGTGCCAGCAGCCTCGTAAGGAGGGGTCACTATGGCTACACCTTC
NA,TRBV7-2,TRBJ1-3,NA,CASSFSGGGGNTIYF,TGTGCCAGCAGCTTTTCGGGGGGAGGTGGAAACACCATATATTTT
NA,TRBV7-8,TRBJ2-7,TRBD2,CASSPQSGRAGASEQYF,TGTGCCAGCAGCCCACAAAGCGGGCGGGCGGGAGCTAGCGAGCAGTACTTC
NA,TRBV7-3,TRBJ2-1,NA,CASSLNPSASSYNEQFF,TGTGCCAGCAGCCTAAATCCTAGCGCTAGCTCCTACAATGAGCAGTTCTTC
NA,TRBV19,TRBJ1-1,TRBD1,CASSGRDSKNTEAFF,TGTGCCAGTAGTGGACGGGACAGCAAGAACACTGAAGCTTTCTTT
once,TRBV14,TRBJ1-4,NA,CASSQDSGLNEKLFF,TGTGCCAGCAGCCAAGATTCAGGCCTAAATGAAAAACTGTTTTTT
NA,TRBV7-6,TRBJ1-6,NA,CASSAAIQIGNSPLHF,TGTGCCAGCAGCGCCGCCATTCAGATCGGGAATTCACCCCTCCACTTT
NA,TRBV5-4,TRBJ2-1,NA,CASSLKGSQGFEQFF,TGTGCCAGCAGCTTGAAAGGGAGCCAGGGGTTTGAGCAGTTCTTC
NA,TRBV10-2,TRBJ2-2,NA,CASSDPSSGTGELFF,TGCGCCAGCAGTGACCCTTCGAGCGGTACCGGGGAGCTGTTTTTT
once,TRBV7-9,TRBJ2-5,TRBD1,CASSLAGGWETQYF,TGTGCCAGCAGCTTAGCAGGGGGCTGGGAGACCCAGTACTTC
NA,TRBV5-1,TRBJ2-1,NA,CASSLDGDSSYNEQFF,TGCGCCAGCAGCTTGGATGGTGACAGTTCCTACAATGAGCAGTTCTTC
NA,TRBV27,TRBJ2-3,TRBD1,CASRPGGIDTQYF,TGTGCCAGCAGACCAGGGGGAATTGATACGCAGTATTTT
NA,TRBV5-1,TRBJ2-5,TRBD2,CASSLAGLGGTQYF,TGCGCCAGCAGCTTAGCGGGGCTGGGTGGGACCCAGTACTTC
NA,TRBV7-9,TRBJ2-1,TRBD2,CASSTQREASSYNEQFF,TGTGCCAGCAGCACCCAGCGGGAGGCCAGCTCCTACAATGAGCAGTTCTTC
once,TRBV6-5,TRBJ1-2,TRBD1,CASSSPGTGFYGYTF,TGTGCCAGCAGTAGTCCCGGGACAGGGTTCTATGGCTACACCTTC
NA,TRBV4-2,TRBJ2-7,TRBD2,CASSQVGSGSYEQYF,TGTGCCAGCAGCCAAGTCGGCAGCGGGAGCTACGAGCAGTACTTC
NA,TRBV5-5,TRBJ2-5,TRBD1,CASSHPGQGLETQYF,TGTGCCAGCAGCCACCCGGGACAGGGATTGGAGACCCAGTACTTC
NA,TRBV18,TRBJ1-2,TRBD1,CASSPGQGSPYGYTF,TGTGCCAGCTCACCAGGACAGGGAAGCCCCTATGGCTACACCTTC
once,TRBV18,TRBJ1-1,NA,CASSPRQVSGNTEAFF,TGTGCCAGCTCACCACGACAGGTCTCTGGTAACACTGAAGCTTTCTTT
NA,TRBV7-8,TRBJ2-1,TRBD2,CASSLYARGAGGYNEQFF,TGTGCCAGCAGCTTATACGCCCGGGGTGCGGGAGGGTACAATGAGCAGTTCTTC
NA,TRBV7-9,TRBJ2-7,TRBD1,CASSLARSGGNEQYF,TGTGCCAGCAGCTTAGCGAGGTCAGGGGGAAACGAGCAGTACTTC
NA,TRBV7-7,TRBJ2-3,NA,CASSLGSGTDTQYF,TGTGCCAGCAGCTTAGGGTCGGGCACAGATACGCAGTATTTT
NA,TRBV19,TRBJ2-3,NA,CASSIQTGSTDTQYF,TGTGCCAGTAGTATTCAAACCGGTAGCACAGATACGCAGTATTTT
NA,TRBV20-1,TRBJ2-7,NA,CSASREHEQYF,TGCAGTGCTAGTAGGGAGCACGAGCAGTACTTC
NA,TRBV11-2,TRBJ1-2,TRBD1,CASSLAQGADGYTF,TGTGCCAGCAGCTTAGCACAGGGGGCAGATGGCTACACCTTC
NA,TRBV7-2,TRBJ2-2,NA,CASRSGSSAGELFF,TGTGCCAGCAGGTCAGGTTCTAGCGCCGGGGAGCTGTTTTTT
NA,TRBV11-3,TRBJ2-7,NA,CASSSTYEQYF,TGTGCCAGCAGCTCCACCTACGAGCAGTACTTC
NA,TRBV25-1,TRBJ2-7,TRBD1,CASSDRTGASYEQYF,TGTGCCAGCAGTGATAGGACAGGGGCAAGCTACGAGCAGTACTTC
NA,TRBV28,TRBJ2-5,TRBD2,CASKVAGGQSEETQYF,TGTGCCAGCAAGGTAGCGGGAGGGCAGTCGGAGGAGACCCAGTACTTC
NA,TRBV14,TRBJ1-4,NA,CASSQERGTGEKLFF,TGTGCCAGCAGCCAAGAGCGGGGGACGGGGGAAAAACTGTTTTTT
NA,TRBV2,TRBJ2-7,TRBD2,CASGREGRNEQYF,TGTGCCAGCGGGCGGGAGGGCCGGAACGAGCAGTACTTC
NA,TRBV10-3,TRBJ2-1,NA,CAISDPPGLGKSYNEQFF,TGTGCCATCAGTGATCCGCCAGGGTTAGGAAAATCCTACAATGAGCAGTTCTTC
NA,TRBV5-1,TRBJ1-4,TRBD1,CASARGLGEKLFF,TGCGCCAGCGCCAGGGGGTTAGGAGAAAAACTGTTTTTT
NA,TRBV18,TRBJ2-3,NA,CASSPPFEPHTDTQYF,TGTGCCAGCTCACCCCCATTCGAGCCCCACACAGATACGCAGTATTTT
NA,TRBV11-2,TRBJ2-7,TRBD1,CASRLTGGPTYEQYF,TGTGCCAGCAGGCTGACAGGGGGCCCAACCTACGAGCAGTACTTC
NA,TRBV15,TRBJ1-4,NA,CATSRRENEKLFF,TGTGCCACCAGCAGGAGGGAGAATGAAAAACTGTTTTTT
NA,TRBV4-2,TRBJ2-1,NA,CASSQDGRENDEQFF,TGTGCCAGCAGCCAAGACGGACGGGAGAACGATGAGCAGTTCTTC
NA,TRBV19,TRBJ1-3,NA,CASKQPAGASSGNTIYF,TGTGCCAGTAAGCAACCCGCGGGAGCCTCCTCTGGAAACACCATATATTTT
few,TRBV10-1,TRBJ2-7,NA,CASRDPGLPTYEQYF,TGCGCCAGCAGAGATCCGGGTCTCCCCACCTACGAGCAGTACTTC
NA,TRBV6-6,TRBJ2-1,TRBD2,CASRSGRGGGYNEQFF,TGTGCCAGCAGAAGCGGGAGGGGCGGGGGCTACAATGAGCAGTTCTTC
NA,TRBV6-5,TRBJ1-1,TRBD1,CASSWTGTPMRPEAFF,TGTGCCAGCAGTTGGACAGGTACCCCTATGAGGCCTGAAGCTTTCTTT
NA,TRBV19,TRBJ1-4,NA,CASSERGLDNEKLFF,TGTGCCAGTAGCGAGCGGGGACTGGATAATGAAAAACTGTTTTTT
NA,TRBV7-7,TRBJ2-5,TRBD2,CASSLEVAGTGETQYF,TGTGCCAGCAGCTTAGAGGTAGCGGGTACGGGAGAGACCCAGTACTTC
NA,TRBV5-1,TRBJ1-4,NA,CASSLGGGREKLFF,TGCGCCAGCAGCTTAGGTGGGGGCCGTGAAAAACTGTTTTTT
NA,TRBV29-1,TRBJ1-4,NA,CSVVGDRTSNEKLFF,TGCAGCGTTGTAGGTGACAGGACCTCTAATGAAAAACTGTTTTTT
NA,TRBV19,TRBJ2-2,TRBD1,CASSPETGFVNTGELFF,TGTGCCAGTAGCCCTGAGACAGGGTTCGTTAACACCGGGGAGCTGTTTTTT
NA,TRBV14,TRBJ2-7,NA,CASSQRFGGRRQFPYEQYF,TGTGCCAGCAGCCAAAGATTCGGGGGTAGAAGACAGTTCCCCTACGAGCAGTACTTC
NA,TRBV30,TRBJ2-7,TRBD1,CAWIKGGTGSYEQYF,TGTGCCTGGATTAAGGGCGGGACAGGATCCTACGAGCAGTACTTC